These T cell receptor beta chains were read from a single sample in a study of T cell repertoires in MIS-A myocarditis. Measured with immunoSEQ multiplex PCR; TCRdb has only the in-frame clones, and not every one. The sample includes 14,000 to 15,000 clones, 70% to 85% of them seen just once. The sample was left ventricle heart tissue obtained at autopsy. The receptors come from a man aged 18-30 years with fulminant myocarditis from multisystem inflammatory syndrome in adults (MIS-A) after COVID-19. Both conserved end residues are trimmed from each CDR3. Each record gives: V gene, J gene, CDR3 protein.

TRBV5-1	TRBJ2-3	ASSTTGRHQGSTQY
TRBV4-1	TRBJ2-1	ASSQRAQSYNEQF
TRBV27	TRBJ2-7	ASSLSAAYEQY
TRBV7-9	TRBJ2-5	ASSLPLGLAGDQETQY
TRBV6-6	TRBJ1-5	ASRGHLKDQPQH
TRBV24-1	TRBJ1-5	AIRDRRKYSNQPQH
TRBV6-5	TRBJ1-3	ASSLQTTGNTIY
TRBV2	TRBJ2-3	ASSVSRSSTDTQY
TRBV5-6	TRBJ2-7	ASSLLFRQAGVEQY
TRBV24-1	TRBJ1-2	ATSDLGRDRGYT
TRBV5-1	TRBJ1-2	ASSFGGEDGYT
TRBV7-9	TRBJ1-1	ASSPTENTEAF
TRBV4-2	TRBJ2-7	ASSLFTGLNRGEQY
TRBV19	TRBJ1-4	ASSPDHRGREKLF
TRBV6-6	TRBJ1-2	ASSYRTGYT
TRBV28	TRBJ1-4	ASSPPGQGKEKLF
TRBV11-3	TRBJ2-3	ASSLGRVYGTDTQY
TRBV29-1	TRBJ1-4	SARQGREEKLF
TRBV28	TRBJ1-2	ASSWIGQGHGYT
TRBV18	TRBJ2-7	ASSQTGSTNEQY
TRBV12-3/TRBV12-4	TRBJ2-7	ASSLLVRGGWY
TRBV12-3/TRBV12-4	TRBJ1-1	ASKGQMNTEAF
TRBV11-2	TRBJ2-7	ASSLENIAGEQY
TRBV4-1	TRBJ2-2	ASSPRRGTGELF
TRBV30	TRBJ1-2	AWSWGSGYT
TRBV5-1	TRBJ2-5	ASSLGLAGGSETQY
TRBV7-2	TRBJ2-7	ASSFQVATYEQY
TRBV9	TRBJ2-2	ASSVGPSGGNTGELF